This T cell receptor beta chain derives from a study of blood T cell repertoires in COVID-19. Regarding this clone: Other DNA sequences in the sample encode the same CDR3.

Trimming took 4 bases from V and 2 from J, leaving 9 bases between them. CDR3 length: 13 amino acids. From germline, CDR1 is LNHDA and CDR2 SQIVND (reference sequence). The method was immunoSEQ multiplex PCR; TCRdb's version includes in-frame clones alone and lacks a portion of them. Counted here are a few hundred thousand clones, over 75% occurring once; the ten biggest clones make up approximately 2.4%. The chain employs TRBV19 and TRBJ2-7; D is perhaps TRBD1 (6 bases). The material sequenced was peripheral blood. The sequence was collected from a woman between 65 and 79 years old with COVID-19, enrolled during active disease. CDR3 region: CASSKGQTYEQYF. For the CDR3, the DNA is TGTGCCAGTAGTAAGGGACAAACCTACGAGCAGTACTTC.